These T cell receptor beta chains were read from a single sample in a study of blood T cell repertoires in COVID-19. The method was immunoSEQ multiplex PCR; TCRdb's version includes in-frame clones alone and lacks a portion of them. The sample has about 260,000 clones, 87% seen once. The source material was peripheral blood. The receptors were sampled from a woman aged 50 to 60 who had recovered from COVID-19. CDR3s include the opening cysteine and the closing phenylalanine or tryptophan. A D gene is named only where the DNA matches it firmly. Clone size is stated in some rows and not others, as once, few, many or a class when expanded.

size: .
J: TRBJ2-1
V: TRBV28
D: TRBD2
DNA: TGTGCCAGCAGTTTATCGGGAGGTCCCTATGAGCAGTTCTTC
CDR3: CASSLSGGPYEQFF

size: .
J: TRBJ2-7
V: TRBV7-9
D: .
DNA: TGTGCCAGCAGCTTAGGCGGTACTACCTACGAGCAGTACTTC
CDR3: CASSLGGTTYEQYF

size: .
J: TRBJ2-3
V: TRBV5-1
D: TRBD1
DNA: TGCGCCAGCGTCAGAGGGGGCAGCACAGATACGCAGTATTTT
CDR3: CASVRGGSTDTQYF

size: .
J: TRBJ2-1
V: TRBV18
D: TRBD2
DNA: TGTGCCAGCTCACCCAAGGGGACGTCGGGGGGAGAGAATGAGCAGTTCTTC
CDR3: CASSPKGTSGGENEQFF

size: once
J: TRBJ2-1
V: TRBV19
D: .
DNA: TGTGCCAGTAGCATTGCAGGGATCCACGCAAACAATGAGCAGTTCTTC
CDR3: CASSIAGIHANNEQFF

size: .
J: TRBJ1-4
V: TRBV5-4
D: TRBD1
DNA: TGTGCCAGCAGCCGGGACAGGAATAATGAAAAACTGTTTTTT
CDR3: CASSRDRNNEKLFF

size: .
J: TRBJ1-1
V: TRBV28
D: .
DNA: TGTGCCAGCACCACAGGCGGCACTGAAGCTTTCTTT
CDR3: CASTTGGTEAFF

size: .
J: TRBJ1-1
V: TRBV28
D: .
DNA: TGTGCCAGCAGCGCCATGTCGGGGAACACTGAAGCTTTCTTT
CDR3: CASSAMSGNTEAFF

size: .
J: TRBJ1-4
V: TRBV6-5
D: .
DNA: TGTGCCAGCACCTTGACGGAGGAAAAACTGTTTTTT
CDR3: CASTLTEEKLFF

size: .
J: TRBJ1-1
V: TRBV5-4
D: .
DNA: TGTGCCAGCAGCACACAGGTGTCGACTGAAGCTTTCTTT
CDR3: CASSTQVSTEAFF

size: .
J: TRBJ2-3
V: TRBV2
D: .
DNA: TGTGCCAACCTCCGCTTCTACAGCCACACAGATACGCAGTATTTT
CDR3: CANLRFYSHTDTQYF

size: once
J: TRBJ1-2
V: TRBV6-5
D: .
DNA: TGTGCCAGCAGTTACTCGGGGAGGAGGGACGAGAGCTACACCTTC
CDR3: CASSYSGRRDESYTF

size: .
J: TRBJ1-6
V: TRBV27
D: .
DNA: TGTGCCAGCAGTTTTGCGGGCTGGGATTCACCCCTCCACTTT
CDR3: CASSFAGWDSPLHF

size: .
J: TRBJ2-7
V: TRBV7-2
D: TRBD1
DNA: TGTGCCAGCAGCTTGCCTCTGAACAGGGGGCTTATATACGAGCAGTACTTC
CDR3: CASSLPLNRGLIYEQYF

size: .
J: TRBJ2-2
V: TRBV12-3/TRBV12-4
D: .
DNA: TGTGCCAGCAGTTTTTACGGGGAGCTGTTTTTT
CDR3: CASSFYGELFF

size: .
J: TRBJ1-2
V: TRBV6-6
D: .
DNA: TGTGCCAGCAGTTACCCCCCGGCAGGGGCTAACTATGGCTACACCTTC
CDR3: CASSYPPAGANYGYTF

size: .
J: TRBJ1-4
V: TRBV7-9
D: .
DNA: TGTGCCAGCAGCTTAGGGCAGGGTGGGGAAAAACTGTTTTTT
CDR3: CASSLGQGGEKLFF

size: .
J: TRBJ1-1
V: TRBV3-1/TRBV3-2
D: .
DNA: TGTGCCAGCAGCCAAGTAGCGAACACTGAAGCTTTCTTT
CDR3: CASSQVANTEAFF

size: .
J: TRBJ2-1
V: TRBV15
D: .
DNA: TGTGCCACCCGGGCCTACAATGAGCAGTTCTTC
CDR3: CATRAYNEQFF

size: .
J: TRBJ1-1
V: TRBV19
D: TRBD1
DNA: TGTGCCAGTACACCGGGACAGACGAACACTGAAGCTTTCTTT
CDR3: CASTPGQTNTEAFF

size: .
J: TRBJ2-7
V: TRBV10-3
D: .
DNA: TGTGCCATCAGTGACAGACAAAGCTCCTACGAGCAGTACTTC
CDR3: CAISDRQSSYEQYF

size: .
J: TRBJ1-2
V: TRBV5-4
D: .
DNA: TGTGCCAGCAGCTTGCCCCTGGGGGACAAAAGAGGCTACACCTTC
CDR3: CASSLPLGDKRGYTF

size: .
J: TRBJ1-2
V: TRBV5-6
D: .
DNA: TGTGCCAGCAGCTTGGCACAGGGTCAGTGGAGCTACACCTTC
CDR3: CASSLAQGQWSYTF

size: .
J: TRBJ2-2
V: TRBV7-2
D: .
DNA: TGTGCCAGCAGCTTAGGGTTTTACAGCACCGGGGAGCTGTTTTTT
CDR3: CASSLGFYSTGELFF

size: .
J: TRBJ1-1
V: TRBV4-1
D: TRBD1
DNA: TGCGCCAGCAGCCAAGAGAAAATTGGTGGACAGGGACGGTGGTCGGCTTTCTTT
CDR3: CASSQEKIGGQGRWSAFF

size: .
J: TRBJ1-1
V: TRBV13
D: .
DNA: TGTGCCAGCAGAACCCTCCGGGGAAGAACTGAAGCTTTCTTT
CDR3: CASRTLRGRTEAFF

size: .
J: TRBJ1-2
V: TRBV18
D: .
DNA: TGTGCCAGCTCACCGGGACTACTCTATGGCTACACCTTC
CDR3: CASSPGLLYGYTF

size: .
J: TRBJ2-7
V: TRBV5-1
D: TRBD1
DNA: TGCGCCAGCAGGGTCACCTTGGACAGGACCTACGAGCAGTACTTC
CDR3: CASRVTLDRTYEQYF

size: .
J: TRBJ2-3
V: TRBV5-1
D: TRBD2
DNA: TGCGCCAGCAGCTTCGGGGCGGGGGACACAGATACGCAGTATTTT
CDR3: CASSFGAGDTDTQYF

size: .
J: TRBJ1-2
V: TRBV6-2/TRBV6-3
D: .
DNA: TGTGCCAGCAGTTACTCGGAGGGTTATGGCTACACCTTC
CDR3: CASSYSEGYGYTF

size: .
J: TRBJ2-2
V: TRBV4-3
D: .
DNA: TGCGCCAGCAGCCAAGCCAGGTCCACCGGGGAGCTGTTTTTT
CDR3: CASSQARSTGELFF

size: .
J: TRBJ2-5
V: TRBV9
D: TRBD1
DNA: TGTGCCAGCAGCGTAGCTGGACAGGGCAGAGAGACCCAGTACTTC
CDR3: CASSVAGQGRETQYF

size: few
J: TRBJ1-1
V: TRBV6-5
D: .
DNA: TGTGCCAGCAGTTACTCGAACTCGTTCATGAACACTGAAGCTTTCTTT
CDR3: CASSYSNSFMNTEAFF

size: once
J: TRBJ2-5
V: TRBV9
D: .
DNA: TGTGCCAGCAGTTACGGGTCCGCTCAGAAAGAGACCCAGTACTTC
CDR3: CASSYGSAQKETQYF

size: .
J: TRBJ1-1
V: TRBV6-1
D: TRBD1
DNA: TGTGCCAGCAGTGACGGGACAGGGTTGAACACTGAAGCTTTCTTT
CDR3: CASSDGTGLNTEAFF

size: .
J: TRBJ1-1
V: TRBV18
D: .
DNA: TGTGCCAGCTCACCGGCGGGGAACACTGAAGCTTTCTTT
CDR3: CASSPAGNTEAFF

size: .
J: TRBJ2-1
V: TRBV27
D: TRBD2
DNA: TGTGCCAGCAGTTTTTCTAGCGGGGGCTCCTACAATGAGCAGTTCTTC
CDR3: CASSFSSGGSYNEQFF

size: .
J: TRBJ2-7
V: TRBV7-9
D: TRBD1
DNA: TGTGCCAGCAGCCCGGGACAGGGGATTACCTACGAGCAGTACTTC
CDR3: CASSPGQGITYEQYF

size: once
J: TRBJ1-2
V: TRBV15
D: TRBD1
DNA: TGTGCCACCAGTACATTGATACCGGGACAGGGGAGAATGGAGTTGAACACCTTC
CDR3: CATSTLIPGQGRMELNTF

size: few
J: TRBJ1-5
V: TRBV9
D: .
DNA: TGTGCCAGCAGCGTAGGAGTAAATCAGCCCCAGCATTTT
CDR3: CASSVGVNQPQHF

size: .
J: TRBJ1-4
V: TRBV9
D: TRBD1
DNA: TGTGCCAGCAGCGGGACAGGGGGCGGTGAAAAACTGTTTTTT
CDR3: CASSGTGGGEKLFF

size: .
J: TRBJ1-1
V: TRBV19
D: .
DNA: TGTGCCAGTAGTATAAACCTAAACACTGAAGCTTTCTTT
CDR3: CASSINLNTEAFF

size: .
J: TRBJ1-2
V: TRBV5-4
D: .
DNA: TGTGCCAGCAGCCGAGGCCCGACGTCCCACCTTTTCGGTACCTTC
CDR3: CASSRGPTSHLFGTF

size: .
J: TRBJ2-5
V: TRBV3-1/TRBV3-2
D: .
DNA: TGTGCCAGCAGCCAAGGAGGGGGAGAGACCCAGTACTTC
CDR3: CASSQGGGETQYF

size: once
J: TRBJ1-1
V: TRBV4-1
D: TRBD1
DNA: TGCGCCAGCAGCCAAGGGTCCAGGGGGCGGGCTGAAGCTTTCTTT
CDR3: CASSQGSRGRAEAFF

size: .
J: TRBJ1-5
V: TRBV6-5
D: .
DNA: TGTGCCAGCAGTTACTCGATCTCGGGTAATCAGCCCCAGCATTTT
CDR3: CASSYSISGNQPQHF

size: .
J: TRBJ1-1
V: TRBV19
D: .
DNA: TGTGCCAGTAACTGGAGGGGCACTGAAGCTTTCTTT
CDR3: CASNWRGTEAFF

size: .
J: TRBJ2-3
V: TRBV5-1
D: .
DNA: TGCGCCAGCAGCCCCGGGAGCGCAGATACGCAGTATTTT
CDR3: CASSPGSADTQYF

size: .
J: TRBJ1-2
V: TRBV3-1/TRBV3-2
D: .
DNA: TGTGCCAGCAGCCAAGTCTCCGAGGGCTACACCTTC
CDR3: CASSQVSEGYTF

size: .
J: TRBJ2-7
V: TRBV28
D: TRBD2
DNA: TGTGCCAGCAGTTTAGGCGGGAGGGCCGTCGGGCAGTACTTC
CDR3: CASSLGGRAVGQYF

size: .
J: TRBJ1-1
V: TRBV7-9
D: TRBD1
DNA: TGTGCCAGCAGGCGACCGGGACAGGTGAGGGGAACTGAAGCTTTCTTT
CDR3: CASRRPGQVRGTEAFF

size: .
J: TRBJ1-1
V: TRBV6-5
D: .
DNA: TGTGCCAGCAGTTACGAACAGGGGAACACTGAAGCTTTCTTT
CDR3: CASSYEQGNTEAFF

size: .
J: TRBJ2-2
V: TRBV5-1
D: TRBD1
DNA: TGCGCCAGCAGCTTGTCCGTAGGGACAGGGCACACCGGGGAGCTGTTTTTT
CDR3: CASSLSVGTGHTGELFF

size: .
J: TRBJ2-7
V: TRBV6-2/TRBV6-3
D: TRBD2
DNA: TGTGCCAGCAGTTACCAACCCGCGGGACTAGCGGGAGGCTACGAGCAGTACTTC
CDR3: CASSYQPAGLAGGYEQYF

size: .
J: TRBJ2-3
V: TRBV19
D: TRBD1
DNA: TGTGCCAGTAGACGACAGGGGCGCACAGATACGCAGTATTTT
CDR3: CASRRQGRTDTQYF

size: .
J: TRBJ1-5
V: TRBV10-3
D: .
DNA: TGTGCCATCAGTGAGTCTGCGGGCAACAATCAGCCCCAGCATTTT
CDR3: CAISESAGNNQPQHF

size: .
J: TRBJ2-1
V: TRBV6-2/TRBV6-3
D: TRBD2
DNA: TGTGCCAGCAGTTACTTAGCGGGAGGGTACAATGAGCAGTTCTTC
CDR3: CASSYLAGGYNEQFF

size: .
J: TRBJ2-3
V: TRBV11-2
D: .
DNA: TGTGCCAGCAGCCAAATCAGGTACACAGATACGCAGTATTTT
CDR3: CASSQIRYTDTQYF

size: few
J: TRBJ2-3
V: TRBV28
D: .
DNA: TGTGCCAGCAGTTTAGGCGGGAAGGTCACAGATACGCAGTATTTT
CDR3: CASSLGGKVTDTQYF